This TCR beta chain was sequenced during a study of blood T cell repertoires in COVID-19. Whole-study context: PBMCs, B-cell-depleted T cells, or T cells provided the cDNA or gDNA that made up the material.

The length of the CDR3 is 15 residues. Germline CDR1 and CDR2: MGHRA and YSYEKL. Trimming took 4 bases from V and 5 from J, leaving 14 bases between them. Per the study methods: Amplifying reference gene primers gave estimates of nucleated cell counts. Sequenced by immunoSEQ multiplex PCR; TCRdb stores in-frame clones only, minus some. From that table come the V and J calls and clone size; the DNA was used to work out D and trimming. In the table there are tens of thousands of clones, 75% to 90% of which are singletons. Sequencing input: peripheral blood. This receptor was identified in a human donor in a cohort sampled during active COVID-19. The chain joins TRBV4-1 to TRBJ1-4, with a weak D call TRBD1 (5 bases). CDR3 coding DNA: TGCGCCAGCAGCCCCCGACAGAACCTAAATGAAAAACTGTTTTTT. The encoded protein is CASSPRQNLNEKLFF.